This T cell receptor (beta chain) was identified in a study of blood T cell repertoires in COVID-19 (dated by TCRdb to 2020 to 2021). With regard to the full study: Samples covering the acute and convalescent phases of COVID-19 were provided by collaborators in the United States, Italy and Spain. A freely available public database, intended as a resource for researchers studying the immune response to SARS-CoV-2, is where the repertoires were released. The samples were drawn from two sources: the first 160 participants of the ongoing ImmuneRACE study, and fewer than 1,500 subjects contributed by 6 global collaborators. Nearly every sample came with metadata listing a de-identified subject ID, COVID-19 status, age in years and sex. Where available, HLA class I and class II types were taken from metadata supplied by the sample provider and were not determined by assay-based typing. Subjects who had been exposed to COVID-19, were actively infected with it, or had recovered from it provided the deeply sampled blood TCRbeta repertoires that made up the dataset. The prospective study material was composed of cDNA or gDNA derived from T cells, B-cell-depleted T cells, or PBMCs. Results and caveats for the whole study, not just this receptor: Clinical and demographic metadata were provided uncurated, with the amount varying by source and participant.

Participants in the prospective study were enrolled through a virtual design, were aged roughly 18 to 95 years, and lived in 20 to 30 United States geographic areas. To assign participants to cohorts, the prospective study relied on clinical history that participants themselves reported in a screening survey and a study questionnaire. Each participant in the prospective study had whole blood, serum and a nasopharyngeal or oropharyngeal swab collected by mobile phlebotomists. Participants in the prospective study had the option to provide additional blood draws and questionnaires over an approximately 2-month period. Before DNA extraction, blood samples from the prospective study were shipped at room temperature or frozen. The germline V gene sets CDR1 to SGDLS and CDR2 to YYNGEE. The CDR3 holds 17 amino acids from the cysteine to the phenylalanine. Solely the CDR3 DNA is kept, with 51 bases framed from the first base. Germline trimming amounts to 4 bases on V and 8 bases on J, with 11 as the count of junction bases outside the gene matches.

As concerns this clone: No antigen is known for it. Nothing much larger sits one base from this clone, and base qualities are not available.

TCRbeta CDR3 regions were amplified from genomic DNA by means of the immunoSEQ Assay, a bias-controlled multiplex PCR. The study's own analysis went as follows. The number of nucleated cells in each sample was estimated by amplification of reference gene primers within the assay. To quantify the absolute abundance of each unique TCRbeta CDR3 rearrangement, sequence reads were collapsed and filtered. For each sample, productive Simpson clonality was calculated as the square root of Simpson's diversity index across productive rearrangements. TCRdb's version of the immuneACCESS table is confined to in-frame rearrangements and falls short of the full clone set. An unresolved V gene accounts for under half of the shortfall where checked; the remainder is of unknown origin. V, J and clone size were drawn from that table, and D and trimming were deduced from the DNA. The sample records approximately 220,000 clones, around 84% of which are singletons. The ten largest clones take up 7.4% of the sample.

The rearranged segments are TRBV9 and TRBJ2-1; 14 bases in the junction line up with TRBD2. The TCR was taken from a woman in her thirties or forties with acute COVID-19. Sequenced input: PBMCs or T cells enriched from blood (not recorded which). The nucleotide sequence is given as TGTGCCAGCAGCCTCAAAGGGGGGACTAGCGGGAGTGATGAGCAGTTCTTC. Its product reads: CASSLKGGTSGSDEQFF. The CDR3 plus the reference TRBV9 and TRBJ2-1 genes for the other parts give the full variable domain: DSGVTQTPKHLITATGQRVTLRCSPRSGDLSVYWYQQSLDQGLQFLIQYYNGEERAKGNILERFSAQQFPDLHSELNLSSLELGDSALYFCASSLKGGTSGSDEQFFGPGTRLTVL.